The clone carrying this TCR beta chain was found a few times. Its antigen remains unidentified. Profiling relied on immunoSEQ multiplex PCR, and the TCRdb table lists in-frame clones only, not all of them. Found here are over 30,000 clones, around 83% of them singletons; the top ten hold roughly 10%. The CDR3 extends over 11 amino acids. V was trimmed by 0 bases and J by 8 bases, leaving 7 bases between them. CDR1 is GTSNPN, CDR2 SVGIG, per germline (reference sequence). The sample is drawn from a study of a mutant IDH1 vaccine in newly diagnosed glioma. Study observations and caveats: Vaccine-induced immune responses were detected in over 90% of patients.

Time point specified: baseline, week 1 (first vaccination visit). Specified treatment: pre-vaccination baseline after standard-of-care therapy. The chain joins TRBV30 to TRBJ1-1; D uncertain. Specimen: peripheral blood mononuclear cells (PBMCs), collected from a glioma patient treated with radiotherapy, temozolomide or both. The receptor was derived from a man aged 50 to 60 with glioma. Some clones in this sample may be carry-over from other donors' samples. The CDR3 DNA is TGTGCCTGGAGTGTAACCAGCGAAGCTTTCTTT. Amino acid sequence: CAWSVTSEAFF.